One sample yielded the 13 T cell receptor beta chains listed below, sequenced in a study of graft-versus-host responses after intestinal transplantation. Here immunoSEQ multiplex PCR was the method, and the copy in TCRdb shows in-frame clones only, minus some. The sample has more than 20,000 clones; 89% are singletons. The source was PBMCs, collected roughly 65 days after intestinal transplantation. The receptors derive from a human patient who received an intestinal transplant, so some T cells may come from the graft donor.

Comment on this clone: Other DNA sequences of this sample code for an identical CDR3. The chain links TRBV5-8 to TRBJ1-2; D might be TRBD1 (5 bases). The CDR3 is made up of 17 amino acids. Germline V CDR1 and CDR2: SGHTS, YDEGEE. The V end was cut by 0 bases, the J end by 2 bases, with 17 bases between. CDR3 nucleotide sequence: TGTGCCAGCAGCTTGGCTGGGGAAACAGGATACAACTATGGCTACACCTTC. It codes for CASSLAGETGYNYGYTF.

The chain links TRBV7-2 to TRBJ1-2; D ambiguous. Germline CDR1 reads SGHTA; CDR2 reads FQGNSA. The CDR3 is 14 amino acids. V lost 1 base and J lost 8, with 14 bases in between. CDR3 loop: CASSLVMFGRGYTF. For the CDR3, the DNA is TGTGCCAGCAGCTTAGTAATGTTCGGGAGGGGCTACACCTTC.

This clone was seen once. The chain combines TRBV5-8 with TRBJ2-7, with 11 bases aligning to TRBD2. Germline CDR1 reads SGHTS; CDR2 reads YDEGEE. CDR3 length: 16 amino acids. Trimming cost V 4 bases and J 1 base; bases outside gene matches: 7. CDR3 sequence (DNA): TGTGCCAGCAGCCTCAGGACTAGCGGGCGATCCTACGAGCAGTACTTC. This codes for CASSLRTSGRSYEQYF. The variable domain in full, with the rest retrieved from reference TRBV5-8 and TRBJ2-7, is EAGVTQSPTHLIKTRGQQATLRCSPISGHTSVYWYQQALGLGLQFLLWYDEGEERNRGNFPPRFSGRQFPNYSSELNVNALELEDSALYLCASSLRTSGRSYEQYFGPGTRLTVT.

This chain connects TRBV27 to TRBJ1-6; possible D gene TRBD1, 6 bases. Germline loops: CDR1 MNHEY, CDR2 SMNVEV (reference sequence). The CDR3 spans 15 residues. Trimming stripped 2 bases from V and 7 bases from J, with 12 bases between. The CDR3 protein is CASSLGGRENSPLHF. DNA for the CDR3: TGTGCCAGCAGTTTAGGGGGGCGCGAAAATTCACCCCTCCACTTT.

J is TRBJ2-3 and V is TRBV2; 12 bases are shared with TRBD2. The CDR3 length is 14 residues. Germline assignment: CDR1 SNHLY and CDR2 FYNNEI. The V segment lost 10 bases and the J segment 6 bases; nucleotides outside the gene matches: 8. DNA for the CDR3: TGTGCCACTCTTCCTAGCGGGGGGGTGGATACGCAGTATTTT. This translates into CATLPSGGVDTQYF.

The J gene is TRBJ2-2, the V gene TRBV19, with 11 bases that match TRBD2. Germline assignment: CDR1 LNHDA and CDR2 SQIVND (reference sequence). The CDR3 is 16 amino acids. Germline trimming cut 7 bases from V and 3 bases from J; bases unmatched to any gene: 7. The CDR3 sequence is CASTIPGLADTGELFF. CDR3 coding DNA: TGTGCCAGTACCATACCGGGACTAGCGGACACCGGGGAGCTGTTTTTT.

In DNA form, the CDR3 reads TGTGCTAGTGAAAGGGAATCCTACAATGAGCAGTTCTTC. This codes for CASERESYNEQFF. This chain joins TRBV12-5 and TRBJ2-1, with unresolved D. Between the trimmed V and J ends, which lost 7 bases and 1 base, there was a span of 8 bases. The CDR3 covers 13 residues. The germline gives CDR1 LGHNT, CDR2 FRNRAP.

The chain combines TRBV29-1 with TRBJ2-7, with 11 bases matching TRBD2. Trimming removed 2 bases from V and 1 base from J; junction bases left unmatched: 7. Germline CDR1 reads SQVTM; CDR2 reads ANQGSEA. CDR3 length: 16 residues. As DNA, the CDR3 is TGCAGCGTTGAATCTCCGACTAGCGGGGAATCCTACGAGCAGTACTTC. Translating it yields CSVESPTSGESYEQYF.

The genes are TRBV6-5 and TRBJ2-7; D remains ambiguous. Germline CDR1 is MNHEY and CDR2 is SVGAGI. The CDR3 has 15 amino acids. V shed 6 bases and J shed 3 bases, with 18 bases lying between them. CDR3 nucleotide sequence: TGTGCCAGCAGCTACGGCCGTGACTGGGACTACGAGCAGTACTTC. It is translated as CASSYGRDWDYEQYF.

The rearrangement uses TRBV10-1 and TRBJ2-3, with TRBD2 matching 8 bases. The CDR3 is 15 residues long. Germline V gene sequence: CDR1 WNHNN, CDR2 SYGVQD (reference sequence). Trimming at V came to 3 bases and at J to 2 bases, leaving 4 bases not matched to a gene. DNA for the CDR3: TGCGCCAGCAGTGAAGGTAGCGGGGACACAGATACGCAGTATTTT. This gives the protein CASSEGSGDTDTQYF.

This chain connects TRBV30 to TRBJ1-6, with 7 bases aligning to TRBD1. The V gene's germline CDR1 is GTSNPN and CDR2 SVGIG (reference sequence). The trim removed 3 bases at V and 5 bases at J, leaving 4 bases unmatched. The CDR3 has 14 residues. CDR3 in amino acids: CAWRGQSNNSPLHF. Here the CDR3 DNA reads TGTGCCTGGAGGGGACAGTCTAATAATTCACCCCTCCACTTT.

The CDR3 here is CASSWDRGFNEQYF. The CDR3 DNA is TGTGCCAGCAGCTGGGACAGGGGATTCAACGAGCAGTACTTC. The chain has TRBV7-2 and TRBJ2-5; 10 nucleotides line up with TRBD1. The J call is in doubt because the DNA end fits TRBJ2-7 better. Germline loops: CDR1 SGHTA, CDR2 FQGNSA. This CDR3 spans 14 amino acids.

This chain uses TRBV4-1 with TRBJ2-3; no definite D call. The CDR3 has 14 amino acids. The germline CDR1 and CDR2 sequences are MGHRA and YSYEKL. Deletions cut 3 bases from V and 4 bases from J, with 11 bases between. In DNA form, the CDR3 reads TGCGCCAGCAGCCAGTATGTTACGGCAGATACGCAGTATTTT. Its protein is CASSQYVTADTQYF.